This TCR beta chain was recovered during a study of cytomegalovirus exposure and HLA in healthy donors. As for the study in general: The roughly 100 million unique TCR beta sequences, from roughly 170 million T cells, were found by an earlier analysis. The study, taken as a whole, reports: Diagnosis of cytomegalovirus status made by the classifier reportedly showed high specificity and sensitivity.

Germline V CDR1 and CDR2: SEHNR, FQNEAQ (reference sequence). The CDR3 covers 16 residues. V lost 2 bases to trimming and J lost 1 base, with 14 bases between them. For this clone: Its antigen is still unknown.

The donors comprised healthy bone marrow donors. At sampling all donors were nominally healthy, likely with unrecorded immune exposures. The primer mix had 60 Vbeta and 13 Jbeta primers. TCRdb keeps only in-frame clones here, not all; method: immunoSEQ multiplex PCR. The data hold around 210,000 clones, with about 76% observed a single time. The chain combines TRBV7-9 with TRBJ2-5; unclear D gene. Sequenced sample: PBMCs. The origin of this receptor is a male donor in good health and CMV-seropositive. CDR3 coding DNA: TGTGCCAGCAGCTTAAGAAGCGTCAGTTTCCAAGAGACCCAGTACTTC. Encoded protein: CASSLRSVSFQETQYF.